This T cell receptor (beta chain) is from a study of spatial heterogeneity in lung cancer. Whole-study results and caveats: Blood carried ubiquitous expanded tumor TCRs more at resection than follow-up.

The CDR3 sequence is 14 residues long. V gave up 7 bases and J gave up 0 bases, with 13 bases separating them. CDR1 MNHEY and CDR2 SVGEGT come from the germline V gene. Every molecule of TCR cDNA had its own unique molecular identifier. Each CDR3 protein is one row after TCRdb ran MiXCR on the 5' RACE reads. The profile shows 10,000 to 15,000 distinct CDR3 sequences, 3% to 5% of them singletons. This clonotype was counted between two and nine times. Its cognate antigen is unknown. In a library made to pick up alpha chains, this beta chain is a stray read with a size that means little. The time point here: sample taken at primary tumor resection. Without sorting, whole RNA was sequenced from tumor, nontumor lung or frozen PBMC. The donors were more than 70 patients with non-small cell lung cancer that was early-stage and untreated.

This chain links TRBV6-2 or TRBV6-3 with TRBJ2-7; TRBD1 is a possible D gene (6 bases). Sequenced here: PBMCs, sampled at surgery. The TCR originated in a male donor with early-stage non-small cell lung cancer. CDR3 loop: CASTPGDISYEQYF. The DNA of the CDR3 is TGTGCCAGCACCCCAGGGGACATCTCCTACGAGCAGTACTTC.